Presented here are 7 T cell receptor beta chains from one specimen sequenced in a study of blood T cell repertoires in COVID-19. The method was immunoSEQ multiplex PCR; TCRdb's version includes in-frame clones alone and lacks a portion of them. Of around 250,000 clones in the sample, around 93% were seen once. Sequenced input: PBMCs or T cells enriched from blood (not recorded which). Every receptor here comes from a human donor in a cohort exposed to, infected with or recovered from COVID-19 (not recorded which). The donor label of this sample is uncertain.

The rearrangement links TRBV5-1 to TRBJ2-7; a possible D gene is TRBD1 (5 bases). CDR1 and CDR2 (germline): SGHRS, YFSETQ. CDR3 length: 13 residues. V lost 7 bases and J 4 bases, leaving 15 bases between the germline ends. CDR3: CASFLTVDYEQYF. The CDR3 coding sequence is TGCGCCAGCTTCTTGACAGTAGATTACGAGCAGTACTTC.

The chain recombines TRBV7-3 with TRBJ2-1, with 12 bases identical to TRBD2. The trim removed 5 bases at V and 1 base at J, leaving 3 bases unmatched. The CDR3 is made up of 16 amino acids. Germline CDR1 SGHTA, CDR2 FQGTGA. The CDR3 protein is CASSLGLAGSYNEQFF. The CDR3 nucleotides are TGTGCCAGCAGCCTTGGACTAGCGGGGTCCTACAATGAGCAGTTCTTC.

The chain is built from TRBV10-3 and TRBJ2-7; 13 bases are shared with TRBD2. CDR3 length: 14 amino acids. V trimming: 6 bases; J trimming: 4 bases; junction bases outside the gene matches: 3. Germline assignment: CDR1 ENHRY and CDR2 SYGVKD. The CDR3 coding sequence is TGTGCCATCAGCCGGACTAGCGGGGGATACGAGCAGTACTTC. It encodes CAISRTSGGYEQYF.

This clone was seen once. V gene TRBV4-1 combines with J gene TRBJ1-2; maybe TRBD1 (6 bases). Trimming shortened V by 3 bases and J by 6 bases, and 14 bases separated the two germline ends. The CDR3 extends over 14 amino acids. Germline assignment: CDR1 MGHRA and CDR2 YSYEKL. The CDR3 region is CASSQKGGRHGYTF. The CDR3 DNA is TGCGCCAGCAGCCAGAAGGGGGGGAGGCATGGCTACACCTTC.

This clone was recorded once. The DNA of the CDR3 is TGTGCCAGCAGTTTCCGAACTACAGGGCGAAACACTGAAGCTTTCTTT. Its translation is CASSFRTTGRNTEAFF. V and J are TRBV6-5 and TRBJ1-1, with D perhaps matching TRBD1 (6 bases). V dropped 4 bases and J dropped 2 bases, with 17 bases sitting between them. CDR1 is MNHEY, CDR2 SVGAGI, per germline. The CDR3 extends over 16 amino acids.

The chain recombines TRBV18 with TRBJ1-3; D not certain. V lost 1 base and J 0 bases, leaving 10 bases between the germline ends. CDR3 size: 16 residues. Germline values: CDR1 KGHSH, CDR2 LQKENI. The CDR3 spells CASSPLRGYSGNTIYF. For the CDR3, the DNA is TGTGCCAGCTCACCACTCCGCGGGTACTCTGGAAACACCATATATTTT. The full variable domain, with the rest looked up from reference TRBV18 and TRBJ1-3, is NAGVMQNPRHLVRRRGQEARLRCSPMKGHSHVYWYRQLPEEGLKFMVYLQKENIIDESGMPKERFSAEFPKEGPSILRIQQVVRGDSAAYFCASSPLRGYSGNTIYFGEGSWLTVV.

The genes are TRBV4-2 and TRBJ1-6; 7 bases map to TRBD1. CDR3 length: 17 residues. The germline V gene has CDR1 LGHNA and CDR2 YNFKEQ. The J segment lost 2 bases and the V segment lost 0 bases, leaving 4 bases of the junction unmatched. The DNA of the CDR3 is TGTGCCAGCAGCCAAGACCGGGACAGCGCCTATAATTCACCCCTCCACTTT. This translates into CASSQDRDSAYNSPLHF.